This T cell receptor (beta chain) comes out of a study of shared clonotypes between healthy human individuals. CDR1 is SEHNR and CDR2 is FQNEAQ in the germline V gene (reference sequence). Trimming stripped 1 base from V and 2 bases from J, with 17 bases between. This CDR3 region has 18 residues. CD45RO-negative, CCR7-selected cells formed the naive CD8 fraction, which excluded terminally differentiated effector memory CD45RA+ cells. The assay was immunoSEQ multiplex PCR, and TCRdb's table has in-frame clones only and misses some. The table has a few million clones, 93% seen once. The V and J genes are TRBV7-9 and TRBJ1-4; the D gene is possibly TRBD1 (6 bases). Sequenced sample: naive CD8+ T cells from PBMCs. The TCR sequence derives from a man aged 18 to 30 in good health. Some clones in this sample may be carry-over from other donors' samples. The CDR3 DNA follows: TGTGCCAGCAGCTTAGAGCGGGACACCACGACCACTAATGAAAAACTGTTTTTT. This sequence encodes CASSLERDTTTTNEKLFF. Together with reference TRBV7-9 and TRBJ1-4, the CDR3 gives the full variable domain: DTGVSQNPRHKITKRGQNVTFRCDPISEHNRLYWYRQTLGQGPEFLTYFQNEAQLEKSRLLSDRFSAERPKGSFSTLEIQRTEQGDSAMYLCASSLERDTTTTNEKLFFGSGTQLSVL.